One sample yielded the 11 T cell receptor beta chains listed below, sequenced in a study of blood T cells in healthy people across ages. A second PCR of roughly 7 to 11 cycles used a sample-barcoded 5' primer and a J-beta primer mix. TCRdb reprocessed the 5' RACE reads with MiXCR, giving one entry per CDR3 protein. The sample has more than 900,000 distinct CDR3 sequences, just under 30% seen once. The data were also submitted as part of a second study, on T cells of mothers and their children.

Source material: blood. The receptor source for this set is a woman in her thirties or forties in good health.

The chain joins TRBV12-3 or TRBV12-4 to TRBJ1-1; D unclear. The length of the CDR3 is 15 residues. V was pared by 2 bases and J by 5 bases, with 15 bases between. CDR3 DNA: TGTGCCAGCAGTTTACTTATAGGGTTAAGGACTGAAGCTTTCTTT. Its protein is CASSLLIGLRTEAFF.

This chain's CDR3 is CASSLFIGANTGELFF. CDR3 bases: TGTGCCAGCAGCTTGTTCATCGGGGCGAACACCGGGGAGCTGTTTTTT. This chain joins TRBV5-6 and TRBJ2-2, with D tentatively TRBD2 (5 bases). Germline lookup yields CDR1 SGHDT and CDR2 YYEEEE. V was trimmed by 1 base and J by 0 bases, leaving 10 bases between them. There are 16 residues in the CDR3.

This clonotype has more than one count but fewer than ten. The chain links TRBV2 to TRBJ2-1; TRBD1 aligns across 11 bases. The CDR3 runs to 15 residues. Per the germline V gene, CDR1 is SNHLY and CDR2 is FYNNEI. V shed 6 bases, J shed 6 bases, and the junction held 7 bases outside the gene matches. DNA of the CDR3: TGTGCCAGCAGCCCGGGACAGGGGGTGTCCAATGAGCAGTTCTTC. This codes for CASSPGQGVSNEQFF.

The genes are TRBV7-3 and TRBJ2-4, with 8 bases matching TRBD1. This CDR3 contains 14 residues. Germline CDR1 is SGHTA and CDR2 is FQGTGA. V was pared by 1 base and J by 6 bases, with 2 bases of the junction left unmatched. CDR3 sequence: CASSLKDRVNIQYF. CDR3 sequence (DNA): TGTGCCAGCAGCTTAAAGGACAGGGTAAACATTCAGTACTTC.

This clonotype was detected ten times or more. Relative to the germline gene, one junction end is altered; a read error may explain this. This chain links TRBV7-7 with TRBJ2-3, with 8 bases matching TRBD1. The length of the CDR3 is 15 residues. Looked up from germline, CDR1 is SSHAT and CDR2 is FNYEAQ (reference sequence). The CDR3 DNA reads TGTGCTAGCAGCCCCTCGGGACAGGGCACAGATACGCAGTATTTT. Protein product: CASSPSGQGTDTQYF.

In this sample, this clonotype turned up a few times. The J gene is TRBJ2-3, the V gene TRBV9; possible D gene TRBD2, 5 bases. The V end lost 4 bases, the J end lost 2 bases, and 11 bases lay between the germline ends. This CDR3 has 14 amino acids. From germline, CDR1 is SGDLS and CDR2 YYNGEE. In nucleotides, the CDR3 is TGTGCCAGCAGCAGAGACTATAACACAGATACGCAGTATTTT. Encoded protein: CASSRDYNTDTQYF.

The genes are TRBV7-8 and TRBJ2-1; 8 bases map to TRBD2. TRBJ2-7 explains the end of the DNA better; the J call may be wrong. CDR1 SGHVS and CDR2 FQNEAQ come from the germline V gene. The CDR3 runs to 16 residues. The DNA of the CDR3 is TGTGCCAGCAGCGGGACTGGCGGGGGGTCCTACAATGAGCAGTACTTC. This gives the protein CASSGTGGGSYNEQYF.

This clonotype was recorded many times. The chain has TRBV27 and TRBJ2-7, with no clear D. V lost 5 bases and J 11 bases, leaving 19 bases between the germline ends. Germline CDR1 MNHEY, CDR2 SMNVEV (reference sequence). This CDR3 has 13 amino acids. As DNA, the CDR3 is TGTGCCAGCAGTCCAGACTTCGGACGGGTGGAGTACTTC. This codes for CASSPDFGRVEYF.

In its sample, this clonotype was seen many times. The J gene is TRBJ1-5, the V gene TRBV12-3 or TRBV12-4, with D maybe TRBD1 (5 bases). Trimming left V 3 bases short and J 5 bases short, with 14 bases between. The CDR3 has 15 residues. In DNA form, the CDR3 reads TGTGCCAGCAGTTTGTTACAGGCGGTACATCAGCCCCAGCATTTT. Protein product: CASSLLQAVHQPQHF.

There are a few counts of this clonotype. V usage is TRBV3-1 and J usage is TRBJ1-2; tentatively, D is TRBD1 (5 bases). Germline V gene lookup returns CDR1 LGHDT and CDR2 YNNKEL (reference sequence). Deletions cut 4 bases from V and 5 bases from J, with 17 bases between. The CDR3 is made up of 15 amino acids. As DNA, the CDR3 is TGTGCCAGCAGCCGAGGGAGGAGACAGCGTTATGGCTACACCTTC. Translated: CASSRGRRQRYGYTF.

This clonotype was counted between two and nine times. The chain employs TRBV7-2 and TRBJ2-5, with D perhaps matching TRBD1 (6 bases). CDR1 SGHTA and CDR2 FQGNSA come from the germline V gene. The CDR3 runs to 14 residues. Trimming left V 5 bases short and J 4 bases short, with 14 bases between. The CDR3 sequence is CASSDQGSGETQYF. The CDR3 coding sequence is TGTGCCAGCAGCGACCAGGGGTCTGGAGAGACCCAGTACTTC.